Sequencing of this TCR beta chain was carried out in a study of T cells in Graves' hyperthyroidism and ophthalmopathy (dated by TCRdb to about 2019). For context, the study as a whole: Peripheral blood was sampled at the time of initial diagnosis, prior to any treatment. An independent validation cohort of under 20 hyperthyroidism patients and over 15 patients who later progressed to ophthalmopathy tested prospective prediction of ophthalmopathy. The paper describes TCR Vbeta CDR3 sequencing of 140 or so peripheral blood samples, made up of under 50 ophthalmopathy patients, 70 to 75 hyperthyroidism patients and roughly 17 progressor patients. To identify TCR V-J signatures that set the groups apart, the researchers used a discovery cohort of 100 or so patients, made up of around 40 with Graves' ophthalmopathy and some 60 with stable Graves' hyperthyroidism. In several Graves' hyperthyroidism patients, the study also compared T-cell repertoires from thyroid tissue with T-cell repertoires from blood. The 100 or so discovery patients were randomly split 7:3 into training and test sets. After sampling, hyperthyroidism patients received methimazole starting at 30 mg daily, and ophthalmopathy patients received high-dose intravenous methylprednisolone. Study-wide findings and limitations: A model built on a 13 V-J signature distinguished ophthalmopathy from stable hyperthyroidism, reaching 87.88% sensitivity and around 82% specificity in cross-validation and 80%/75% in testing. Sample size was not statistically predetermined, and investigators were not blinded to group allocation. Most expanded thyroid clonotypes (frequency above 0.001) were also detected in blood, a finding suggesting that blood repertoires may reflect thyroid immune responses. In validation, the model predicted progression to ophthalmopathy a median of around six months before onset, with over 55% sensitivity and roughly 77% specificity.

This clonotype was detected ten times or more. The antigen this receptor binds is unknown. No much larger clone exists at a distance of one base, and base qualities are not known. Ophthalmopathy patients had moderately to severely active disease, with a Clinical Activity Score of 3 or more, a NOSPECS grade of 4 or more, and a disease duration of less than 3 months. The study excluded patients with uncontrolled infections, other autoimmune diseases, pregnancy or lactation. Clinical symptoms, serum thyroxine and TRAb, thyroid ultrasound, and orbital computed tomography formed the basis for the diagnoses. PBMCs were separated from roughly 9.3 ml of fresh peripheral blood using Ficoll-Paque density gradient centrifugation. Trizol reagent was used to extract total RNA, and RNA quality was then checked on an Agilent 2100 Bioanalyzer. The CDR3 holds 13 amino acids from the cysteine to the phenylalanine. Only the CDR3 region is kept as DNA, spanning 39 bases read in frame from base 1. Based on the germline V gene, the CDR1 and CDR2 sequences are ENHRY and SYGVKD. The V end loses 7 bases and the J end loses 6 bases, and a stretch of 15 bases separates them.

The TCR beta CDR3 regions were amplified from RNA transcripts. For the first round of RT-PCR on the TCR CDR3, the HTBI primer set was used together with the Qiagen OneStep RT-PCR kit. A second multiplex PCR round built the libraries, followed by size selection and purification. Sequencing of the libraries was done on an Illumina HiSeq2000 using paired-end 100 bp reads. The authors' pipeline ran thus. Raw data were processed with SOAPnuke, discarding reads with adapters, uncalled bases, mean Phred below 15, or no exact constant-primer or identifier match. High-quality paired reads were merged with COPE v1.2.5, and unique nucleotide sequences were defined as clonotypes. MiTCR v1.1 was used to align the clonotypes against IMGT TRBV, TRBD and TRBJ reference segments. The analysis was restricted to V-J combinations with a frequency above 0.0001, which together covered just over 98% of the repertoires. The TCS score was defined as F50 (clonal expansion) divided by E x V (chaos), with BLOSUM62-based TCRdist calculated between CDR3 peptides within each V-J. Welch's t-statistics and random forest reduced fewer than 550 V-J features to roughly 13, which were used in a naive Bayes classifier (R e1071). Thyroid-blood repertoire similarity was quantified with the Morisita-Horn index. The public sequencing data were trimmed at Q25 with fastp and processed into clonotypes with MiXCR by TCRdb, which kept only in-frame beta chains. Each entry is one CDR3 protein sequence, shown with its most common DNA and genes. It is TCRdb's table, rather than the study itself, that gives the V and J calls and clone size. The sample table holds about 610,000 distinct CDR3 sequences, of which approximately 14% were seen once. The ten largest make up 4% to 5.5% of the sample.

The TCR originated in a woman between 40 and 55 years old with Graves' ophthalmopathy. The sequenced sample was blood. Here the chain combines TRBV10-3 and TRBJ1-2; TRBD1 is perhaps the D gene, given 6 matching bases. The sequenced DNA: TGTGCCATCACCCACGACGGGACACATGGCTACACCTTC. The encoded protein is CAITHDGTHGYTF.